This T cell receptor (beta chain) was profiled in a study of blood T cell repertoires in COVID-19. Study information: PBMCs, B-cell-depleted T cells, or T cells were the source of the cDNA or gDNA that made up the material.

There are 15 residues in the CDR3. Trimming cost V 4 bases and J 7 bases; bases outside gene matches: 9. The germline V gene encodes CDR1 KGHSH and CDR2 LQKENI. Assignment of participants to cohorts was predicated upon participant-reported clinical history. How the authors handled the data: Estimated nucleated cell counts came from reference gene primer amplification. The table came from immunoSEQ multiplex PCR; TCRdb's copy has only in-frame clones and leaves some out. V, J and clone size derive from that table, while D and trimming were established from the DNA sequence. Among approximately 280,000 clones listed, nearly 90% were seen once.

This sequence originates from a woman aged 18 to 35 with acute COVID-19. The sequenced sample was PBMCs or T cells enriched from blood (not recorded which). The chain is built from TRBV18 and TRBJ2-1; 8 nucleotides agree with TRBD2. The CDR3 here is CASSQSSGSFNEQFF. In nucleotides, the CDR3 is TGTGCCAGCTCACAGTCTAGCGGGTCCTTTAATGAGCAGTTCTTC.